This T cell receptor beta chain was identified during a study of T cells in Graves' hyperthyroidism and ophthalmopathy. The CDR3 regions of TCR beta were amplified from RNA transcripts. Carried out on the TCR CDR3, a first-round RT-PCR used the HTBI primer set. Each CDR3 protein gets one entry after TCRdb re-called the multiplex PCR reads with MiXCR. The sample contains about 740,000 distinct CDR3 sequences, approximately 15% of which appear only once. V trimming: 4 bases; J trimming: 2 bases; junction bases outside the gene matches: 8. The CDR3 is made up of 14 amino acids. Germline V lookup: CDR1 SQVTM, CDR2 ANQGSEA.

The receptor comes from a woman under 30 with Graves' hyperthyroidism. V and J are TRBV29-1 and TRBJ2-7; TRBD1 matches at 7 bases. Sample: blood. Here the CDR3 reads CSVVDPGQAYEQYF. The CDR3 nucleotides read TGCAGCGTTGTAGACCCTGGACAGGCCTACGAGCAGTACTTC.